These T cell receptor beta chains were read from a single sample in a study of cytomegalovirus exposure and HLA in healthy donors. Sequencing was performed with immunoSEQ multiplex PCR; in TCRdb, only in-frame clones are kept and a portion is missing. The table has 95,000 to 100,000 clones, around two thirds seen once. The sequenced sample consisted of PBMCs. These receptors originate from a male donor in good health and CMV-seronegative. Each CDR3 is given with its conserved first and last residue. D genes are given only for firm matches. Clone size appears in some rows only: once, few, many, or a class for an expanded clone.

len	j_gene	d_gene	abundance	v_gene	CDR3aa	CDR3nt
14	TRBJ2-7	.	.	TRBV19	CASSVINAEGEQYF	TGTGCCAGTAGCGTGATAAACGCCGAGGGAGAGCAGTACTTC
15	TRBJ1-1	.	.	TRBV14	CASSQYNGAETEAFF	TGTGCCAGCAGCCAGTACAATGGGGCGGAGACTGAAGCTTTCTTT
14	TRBJ2-3	TRBD2	.	TRBV30	CAWSVPSGTDTQYF	TGTGCCTGGAGTGTACCTAGCGGGACAGATACGCAGTATTTT
13	TRBJ2-1	.	few	TRBV9	CASSALEYNEQFF	TGTGCCAGCAGCGCCCTAGAGTACAATGAGCAGTTCTTC
13	TRBJ2-7	TRBD1	.	TRBV27	CASSHGQGYEQYF	TGTGCCAGCAGCCACGGACAGGGCTACGAGCAGTACTTC
16	TRBJ1-3	TRBD1	.	TRBV23-1	CASSLGTDHSGNTIYF	TGCGCCAGCAGCCTTGGGACAGATCACTCTGGAAACACCATATATTTT
13	TRBJ2-7	.	.	TRBV6-5	CASRLTGNYEQYF	TGTGCCAGCAGGCTTACAGGGAATTACGAGCAGTACTTC
14	TRBJ2-7	TRBD2	.	TRBV19	CASSFREGTYEQYF	TGTGCCAGTAGTTTCCGGGAGGGTACCTACGAGCAGTACTTC
11	TRBJ1-4	.	.	TRBV29-1	CSVEDLAKLFF	TGCAGCGTTGAAGATCTTGCGAAACTGTTTTTT
13	TRBJ2-5	.	.	TRBV5-3	CARSFPRGETQYF	TGTGCCAGAAGCTTTCCTCGAGGAGAGACCCAGTACTTC
13	TRBJ1-1	.	few	TRBV7-6	CASSLVPQGEAFF	TGTGCCAGCAGCTTAGTCCCCCAGGGTGAAGCTTTCTTT
13	TRBJ1-1	.	.	TRBV30	CAWTRQLNTEAFF	TGTGCCTGGACCCGACAACTGAACACTGAAGCTTTCTTT
17	TRBJ1-2	.	.	TRBV9	CASSPSPFLGQRYGYTF	TGTGCCAGCAGCCCGAGCCCCTTTTTGGGGCAGAGGTATGGCTACACCTTC
15	TRBJ1-1	.	few	TRBV7-9	CASSLTDSRNTEAFF	TGTGCCAGCAGCTTAACGGACTCAAGAAACACTGAAGCTTTCTTT
16	TRBJ2-7	TRBD2	.	TRBV28	CASSLGLAVFSYEQYF	TGTGCCAGCAGTTTAGGTCTAGCGGTCTTCTCCTACGAGCAGTACTTC
17	TRBJ2-1	.	.	TRBV19	CASMGLAAVSSYNEQFF	TGTGCCAGTATGGGGTTGGCAGCGGTTAGCTCCTACAATGAGCAGTTCTTC
14	TRBJ2-5	.	.	TRBV9	CASSPEGVQETQYF	TGTGCCAGCAGCCCTGAAGGGGTGCAAGAGACCCAGTACTTC
15	TRBJ1-5	.	.	TRBV7-9	CASSSGLHSNQPQHF	TGTGCCAGCAGCTCGGGACTGCATAGCAATCAGCCCCAGCATTTT
14	TRBJ2-5	.	few	TRBV7-2	CASSTGVRDETQYF	TGTGCCAGCAGCACGGGGGTGAGGGATGAGACCCAGTACTTC
15	TRBJ2-5	TRBD2	.	TRBV19	CASSIGSGGRETQYF	TGTGCCAGTAGTATAGGGTCGGGGGGGCGGGAGACCCAGTACTTC
15	TRBJ1-5	TRBD1	.	TRBV7-8	CASSLNRGSPQPQHF	TGTGCCAGCAGTCTAAACAGGGGGAGCCCCCAGCCCCAGCATTTT
14	TRBJ2-7	.	.	TRBV6-6	CASSYGSSDPEQYF	TGTGCCAGCAGTTACGGGTCTAGCGACCCCGAGCAGTACTTC
14	TRBJ2-7	TRBD2	.	TRBV28	CASSLDSGSREQYF	TGTGCCAGCAGTTTAGACAGCGGGAGCCGCGAGCAGTACTTC
13	TRBJ1-1	.	.	TRBV28	CASRKQDNTEAFF	TGTGCCAGCAGGAAACAGGACAACACTGAAGCTTTCTTT
17	TRBJ2-7	TRBD2	few	TRBV7-6	CASSLGLSGGMTDEQYF	TGTGCCAGCAGCTTAGGCCTCTCGGGGGGGATGACTGACGAGCAGTACTTC
10	TRBJ2-5	.	.	TRBV20-1	CSAHFRTQYF	TGCAGTGCTCACTTTCGGACCCAGTACTTC
17	TRBJ2-6	TRBD1	.	TRBV7-2	CASSPQQTGAGANVLTF	TGTGCCAGCAGCCCGCAACAGACAGGGGCTGGGGCCAACGTCCTGACTTTC
18	TRBJ2-6	.	.	TRBV7-9	CASSSSGGGRSGANVLTF	TGTGCCAGCAGCTCCTCGGGAGGGGGCAGGTCTGGGGCCAACGTCCTGACTTTC
17	TRBJ2-1	TRBD2	.	TRBV6-1	CASSARAGGPISGEQFF	TGTGCCAGCAGTGCTCGAGCGGGAGGGCCTATTTCGGGTGAGCAGTTCTTC
15	TRBJ2-3	.	.	TRBV5-4	CASSLDLLSTDTQYF	TGTGCCAGCAGCTTGGATTTGCTATCCACAGATACGCAGTATTTT
15	TRBJ2-7	TRBD2	.	TRBV4-2	CASSHLGGGSYEQYF	TGTGCCAGCAGCCACCTTGGCGGGGGGTCCTACGAGCAGTACTTC
13	TRBJ1-1	.	.	TRBV5-6	CASYHAGPTEAFF	TGTGCCAGCTACCATGCGGGTCCCACTGAAGCTTTCTTT
15	TRBJ1-5	.	.	TRBV15	CATSRDIPGNQPQHF	TGTGCCACCAGCAGAGATATCCCAGGCAATCAGCCCCAGCATTTT
15	TRBJ1-4	TRBD1	.	TRBV5-4	CASSLETGVSEKLFF	TGTGCCAGCAGCTTGGAGACAGGGGTGTCTGAAAAACTGTTTTTT
13	TRBJ1-5	.	.	TRBV2	CASRSGSNQPQHF	TGTGCCAGCAGATCAGGCAGCAATCAGCCCCAGCATTTT
14	TRBJ1-3	.	few	TRBV28	CASRLRGIGNTIYF	TGTGCCAGCCGTTTAAGGGGGATTGGAAACACCATATATTTT
16	TRBJ2-3	TRBD1	.	TRBV7-3	CASSYNVQGATDTQYF	TGTGCCAGCAGCTATAACGTGCAGGGGGCAACAGATACGCAGTATTTT
14	TRBJ1-3	.	.	TRBV5-4	CASHFRGGDNTIYF	TGTGCCAGCCACTTTCGGGGTGGGGATAACACCATATATTTT
15	TRBJ1-2	TRBD1	.	TRBV5-1	CASSLTRQGSDGYTF	TGCGCCAGCAGCTTAACGCGACAGGGGAGCGATGGCTACACCTTC
13	TRBJ2-1	.	.	TRBV27	CASRRSSYNEQFF	TGTGCCAGCAGGCGGAGCTCCTACAATGAGCAGTTCTTC
11	TRBJ1-1	TRBD1	.	TRBV28	CASRGTGGAFF	TGTGCCAGCAGGGGGACAGGTGGGGCTTTCTTT
14	TRBJ2-5	.	.	TRBV7-9	CASSFSQGRETQYF	TGTGCCAGCAGCTTCTCACAGGGCCGAGAGACCCAGTACTTC
16	TRBJ1-2	TRBD1	.	TRBV19	CASSIGGTGDVYGYTF	TGTGCCAGTAGTATAGGGGGGACAGGGGACGTTTATGGCTACACCTTC
14	TRBJ1-1	TRBD1	.	TRBV30	CAWKGRGRWTEAFF	TGTGCCTGGAAGGGCAGGGGGCGCTGGACTGAAGCTTTCTTT
19	TRBJ1-4	.	.	TRBV28	CASSSPAGVKIGANEKLFF	TGTGCCAGCAGTTCTCCTGCAGGGGTTAAGATTGGAGCTAATGAAAAACTGTTTTTT
15	TRBJ1-1	TRBD1	.	TRBV10-3	CAISGLGQGGTEAFF	TGTGCCATCAGTGGTCTGGGACAGGGAGGGACTGAAGCTTTCTTT
15	TRBJ2-6	.	.	TRBV6-1	CASSERGFGANVLTF	TGTGCCAGCAGTGAAAGGGGGTTTGGGGCCAACGTCCTGACTTTC
13	TRBJ2-5	.	.	TRBV11-3	CASSMTVWETQYF	TGTGCCAGCAGCATGACAGTGTGGGAGACCCAGTACTTC
14	TRBJ2-1	TRBD1	.	TRBV5-1	CASSLGDRGTEQFF	TGCGCCAGCAGCTTGGGGGACAGGGGAACTGAGCAGTTCTTC